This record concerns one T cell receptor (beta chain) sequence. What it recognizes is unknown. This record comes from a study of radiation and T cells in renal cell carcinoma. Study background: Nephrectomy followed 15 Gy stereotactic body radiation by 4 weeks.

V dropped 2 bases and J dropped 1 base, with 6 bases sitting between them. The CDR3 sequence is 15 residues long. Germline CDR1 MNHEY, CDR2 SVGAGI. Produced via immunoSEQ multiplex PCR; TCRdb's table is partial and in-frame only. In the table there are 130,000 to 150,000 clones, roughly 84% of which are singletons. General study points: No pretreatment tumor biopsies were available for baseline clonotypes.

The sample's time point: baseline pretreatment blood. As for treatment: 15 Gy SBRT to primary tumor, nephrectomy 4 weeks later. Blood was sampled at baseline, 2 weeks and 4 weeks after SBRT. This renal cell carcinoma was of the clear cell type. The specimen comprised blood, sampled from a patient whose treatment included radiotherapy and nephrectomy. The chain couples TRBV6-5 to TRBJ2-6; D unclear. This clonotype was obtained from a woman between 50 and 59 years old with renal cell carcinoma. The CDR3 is CASSYRRSGANVLTF. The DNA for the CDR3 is TGTGCCAGCAGTTACCGGAGATCTGGGGCCAACGTCCTGACTTTC.